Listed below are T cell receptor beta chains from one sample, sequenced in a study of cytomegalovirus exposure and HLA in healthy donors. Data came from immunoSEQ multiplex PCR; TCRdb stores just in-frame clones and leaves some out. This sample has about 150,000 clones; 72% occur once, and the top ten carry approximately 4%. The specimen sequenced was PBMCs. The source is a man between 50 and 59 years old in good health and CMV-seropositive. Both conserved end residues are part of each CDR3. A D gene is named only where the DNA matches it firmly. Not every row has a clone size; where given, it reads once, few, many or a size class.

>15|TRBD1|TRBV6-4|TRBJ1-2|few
TGTGCCAGCAGTGCCGAGGGACAGGCAAACTATGGCTACACCTTC
CASSAEGQANYGYTF
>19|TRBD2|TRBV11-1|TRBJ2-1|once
TGTGCCAGCAGCCCACAACAAGGGGGACTAGCGGGGGGCCAGAATGAGCAGTTCTTC
CASSPQQGGLAGGQNEQFF
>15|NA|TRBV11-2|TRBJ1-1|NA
TGTGCCAGCAGCTTAGATCAGGGTCAAAGGATGGGAGCTTTCTTT
CASSLDQGQRMGAFF
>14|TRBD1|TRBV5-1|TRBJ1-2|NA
TGCGCCAGCAGCTTTCAGGTGACAGGGGATGGCTACACCTTC
CASSFQVTGDGYTF
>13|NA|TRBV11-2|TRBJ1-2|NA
TGTGCCAGCAGCTTGGACAGAAACTATGGCTACACCTTC
CASSLDRNYGYTF
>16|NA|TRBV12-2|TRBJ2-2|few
TGTGCAAGTCGCTCGGACAGGGGTGGGAACACCGGGGAGCTGTTTTTT
CASRSDRGGNTGELFF
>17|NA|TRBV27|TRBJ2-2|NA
TGTGCCAGCAGTTTACTTGGCGGGTCCAAATCCACCGGGGAGCTGTTTTTT
CASSLLGGSKSTGELFF
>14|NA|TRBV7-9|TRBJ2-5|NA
TGTGCCAGCAGCGTAGCGGTCGGGGTGGAGACCCAGTACTTC
CASSVAVGVETQYF
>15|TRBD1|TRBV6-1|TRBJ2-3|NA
TGTGCCAGCAGGAGGATGGACAGGGAGGCGGATACGCAGTATTTT
CASRRMDREADTQYF
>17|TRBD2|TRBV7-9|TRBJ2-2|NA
TGTGCCAGCAGTGTTTTCCCGGGACTACCAAACACCGGGGAGCTGTTTTTT
CASSVFPGLPNTGELFF
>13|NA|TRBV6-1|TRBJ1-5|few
TGTGCCAGCAGCCCTTATAGCAATCAGCCCCAGCATTTT
CASSPYSNQPQHF
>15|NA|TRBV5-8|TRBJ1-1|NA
TGTGCCAGCAGCTCAGGACCCTCAGGGGACACTGAAGCTTTCTTT
CASSSGPSGDTEAFF
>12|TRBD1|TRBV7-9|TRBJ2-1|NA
TGTGCCAGCAGCTTCGGACAGGGAGAACAGTTCTTC
CASSFGQGEQFF
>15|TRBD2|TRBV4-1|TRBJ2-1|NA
TGCGCCAGCAGCTCAGCGGGAGTATCCTACAATGAGCAGTTCTTC
CASSSAGVSYNEQFF
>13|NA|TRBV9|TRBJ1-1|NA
TGTGCCAGCAGCGTAGCTTCGCAGACTGAAGCTTTCTTT
CASSVASQTEAFF
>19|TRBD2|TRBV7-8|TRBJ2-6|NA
TGTGCCAGCAGCTTACTTCGCACTAGCGGGGTTGGGGGGGCCAACGTCCTGACTTTC
CASSLLRTSGVGGANVLTF
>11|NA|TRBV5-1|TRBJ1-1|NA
TGCGCCAGCAGCGTTGGGACAGAAGCTTTCTTT
CASSVGTEAFF
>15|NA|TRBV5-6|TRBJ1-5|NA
TGTGCCAGCAGCTTTTCTAGACTGTACAATCAGCCCCAGCATTTT
CASSFSRLYNQPQHF
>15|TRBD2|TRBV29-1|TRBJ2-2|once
TGCAGCGTTGAAACTAGCGGGGGGGCCGCCGGGGAGCTGTTTTTT
CSVETSGGAAGELFF
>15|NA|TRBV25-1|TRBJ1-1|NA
TGTGCCAGCAGTGAGTCTCGGGGGGTGGGCACTGAAGCTTTCTTT
CASSESRGVGTEAFF
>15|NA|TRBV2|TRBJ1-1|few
TGTGCCAGCATCCAAGTCGTGGGGGGTGGCACTGAAGCTTTCTTT
CASIQVVGGGTEAFF
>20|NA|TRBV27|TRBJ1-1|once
TGTGCCAGCAGTCCCTCCCGGTATGGGAGGTGGGCAACTGGGGACACTGAAGCTTTCTTT
CASSPSRYGRWATGDTEAFF
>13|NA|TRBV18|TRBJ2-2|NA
TGTGCCAGCTCACTGGGCCACTCCGGGGAGCTGTTTTTT
CASSLGHSGELFF
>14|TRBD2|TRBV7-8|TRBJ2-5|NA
TGTGCCAGCAGCCCCTCTAGCGGGGGAGAGACCCAGTACTTC
CASSPSSGGETQYF
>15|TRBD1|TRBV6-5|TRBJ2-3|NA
TGTGCCAGCAGCCAACAGGGGGCCCACACAGATACGCAGTATTTT
CASSQQGAHTDTQYF
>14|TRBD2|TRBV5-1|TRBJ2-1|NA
TGCGCCAGCAGCGGGACTAGCGGGAGTTATGAGCAGTTCTTC
CASSGTSGSYEQFF
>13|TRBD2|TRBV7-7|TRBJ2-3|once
TGTGCTAGCAGCTTGACTAGCGGGAGTACGCAGTATTTT
CASSLTSGSTQYF
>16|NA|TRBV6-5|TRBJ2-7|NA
TGTGCCAGCAGTTACGGTGGAGGGGCAGGGGGCTACGAGCAGTACTTC
CASSYGGGAGGYEQYF
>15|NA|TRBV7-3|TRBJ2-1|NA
TGTGCCAGCAGCGCGGGGGCTCATAACTACAATGAGCAGTTCTTC
CASSAGAHNYNEQFF
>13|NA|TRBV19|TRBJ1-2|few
TGTGCCAGTAGTTCTGGTCGAAGCCGCGGCTACACCTTC
CASSSGRSRGYTF
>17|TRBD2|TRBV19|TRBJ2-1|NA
TGTGCCAGTAGTAGCTCAGGGACTAGCGGGAGAACCGATGAGCAGTTCTTC
CASSSSGTSGRTDEQFF
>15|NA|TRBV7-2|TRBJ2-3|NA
TGTGCCAGCGCCACCGCGAGCGGGTACACAGATACGCAGTATTTT
CASATASGYTDTQYF
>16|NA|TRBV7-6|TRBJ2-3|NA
TGTGCCAGCAGCGCTCAGCTAGGGGGCGGGGAAGATACGCAGTATTTT
CASSAQLGGGEDTQYF
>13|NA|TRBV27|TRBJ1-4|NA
TGTGCCAGCAGTTCCCAACAGTCATCAAAACTGTTTTTT
CASSSQQSSKLFF
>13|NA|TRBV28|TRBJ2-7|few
TGTGCCAGCAGCTCGAGGAGGTGGGGCGAGCAGTACTTC
CASSSRRWGEQYF
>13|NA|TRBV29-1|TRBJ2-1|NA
TGCAGCGTTGAAAGGGGGGGTTACAATGAGCAGTTCTTC
CSVERGGYNEQFF
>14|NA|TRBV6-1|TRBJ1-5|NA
TGTGCCAGCAGTGAAACCAGGGCAGGTCAGCCCCAGCATTTT
CASSETRAGQPQHF
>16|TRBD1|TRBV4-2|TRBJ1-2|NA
TGTGCCAGCAGCCAAGGGATGAGTCCGCAGGGGGATGGCTACACCTTC
CASSQGMSPQGDGYTF
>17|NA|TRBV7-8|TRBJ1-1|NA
TGTGCCAGCAGCTTAGAGCGGTTCAGGGGTCCGGACACTGAAGCTTTCTTT
CASSLERFRGPDTEAFF
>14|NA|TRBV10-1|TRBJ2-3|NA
TGCGCCAGCAGTCGGACCAGGGCGGAAGATACGCAGTATTTT
CASSRTRAEDTQYF
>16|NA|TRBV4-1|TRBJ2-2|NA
TGCGCCAGCAGCCAAGAAAGGGGCTGGGTCACCGGGGAGCTGTTTTTT
CASSQERGWVTGELFF
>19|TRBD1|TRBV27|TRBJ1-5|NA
TGTGCCAGCAGTCCTAGTCCGGGGACAGGGGGTCGCGGCAATCAGCCCCAGCATTTT
CASSPSPGTGGRGNQPQHF
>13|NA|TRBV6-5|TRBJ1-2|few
TGTGCCAGCAGGCTCGGGGGGGAGGACGGCTACACCTTC
CASRLGGEDGYTF
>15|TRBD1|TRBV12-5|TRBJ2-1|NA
TGTGCTAGTGGTAATTCGATGGACAGGGGGCCTGAGCAGTTCTTC
CASGNSMDRGPEQFF
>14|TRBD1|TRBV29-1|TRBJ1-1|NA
TGCAGCGTGACAGGGGGCAAGAAGGGCACTGAAGCTTTCTTT
CSVTGGKKGTEAFF
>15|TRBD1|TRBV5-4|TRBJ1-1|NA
TGTGCCAGCAGCTGGGACAGGGGAGGTTACACTGAAGCTTTCTTT
CASSWDRGGYTEAFF
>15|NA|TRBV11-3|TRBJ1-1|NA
TGTGCCAGCAGCTTAGGGGGCTCATATAAGACTGAAGCTTTCTTT
CASSLGGSYKTEAFF
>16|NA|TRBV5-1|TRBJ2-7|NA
TGCGCCAGCAGCTCCGGGTACACAGGGAGGGCAGACGAGCAGTACTTC
CASSSGYTGRADEQYF
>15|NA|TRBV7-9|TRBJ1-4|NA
TGTGCCAGCAGCTTCCCCAGGGCTTTTAATGAAAAACTGTTTTTT
CASSFPRAFNEKLFF
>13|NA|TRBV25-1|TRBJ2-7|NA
TGTGCCAGCAGTGAGAGACAGGTTCAAGGGCAGTACTTC
CASSERQVQGQYF
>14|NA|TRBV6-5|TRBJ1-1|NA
TGTGCCAGCAGTTCTAGGACAGTGCAAGCTGAAGCTTTCTTT
CASSSRTVQAEAFF
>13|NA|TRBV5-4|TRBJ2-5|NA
TGTGCCAGCAGCTTGGGCGGGGAAGAGACCCAGTACTTC
CASSLGGEETQYF
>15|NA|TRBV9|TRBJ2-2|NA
TGTGCCAGCAGCGTAGACAACACCTACACCGGGGAGCTGTTTTTT
CASSVDNTYTGELFF
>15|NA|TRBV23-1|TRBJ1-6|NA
TGCGCCATCGAGCCTAGGATGTCCTATAATTCACCCCTCCACTTT
CAIEPRMSYNSPLHF
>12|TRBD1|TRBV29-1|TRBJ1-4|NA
TGCAGCGTTCGGACAGGGTTTCAAAAACTGTTTTTT
CSVRTGFQKLFF